One and the same sample provided the 13 T cell receptor beta chains below, sequenced in a study of cytomegalovirus exposure and HLA in healthy donors. Use of 60 Vbeta and 13 Jbeta primers characterized the PCR. Assay: immunoSEQ multiplex PCR; the TCRdb copy retains only in-frame clones and omits some. The sample includes approximately 130,000 clones, around 75% of them seen just once. Sequencing input: PBMCs. The receptors come from a man aged 30 to 39 in good health and CMV-seronegative.

The V call is TRBV5-1, the J call TRBJ2-2; weak D call: TRBD2 (6 bases). The V and J ends lost 0 bases and 1 base respectively, with 13 bases between them. Germline V CDR1 and CDR2: SGHRS, YFSETQ. This CDR3 has 17 residues. In DNA form, the CDR3 reads TGCGCCAGCAGCTTGGACTTGACTAGAGAGAACACCGGGGAGCTGTTTTTT. Protein product: CASSLDLTRENTGELFF. The entire variable domain, with the rest obtained from reference TRBV5-1 and TRBJ2-2, is as follows: KAGVTQTPRYLIKTRGQQVTLSCSPISGHRSVSWYQQTPGQGLQFLFEYFSETQRNKGNFPGRFSGRQFSNSRSEMNVSTLELGDSALYLCASSLDLTRENTGELFFGEGSRLTVL.

V gene TRBV5-6 combines with J gene TRBJ2-5, with 16 bases identical to TRBD2. The CDR3 length is 18 residues. Germline trimming cut 4 bases from V and 5 bases from J; bases unmatched to any gene: 11. Per the germline V gene, CDR1 is SGHDT and CDR2 is YYEEEE. DNA for the CDR3: TGTGCCAGCAGCGTCTCCGGGACTAGCGGGGGGGCGGGGGAGACCCAGTACTTC. It specifies CASSVSGTSGGAGETQYF.

This clone came up a few times. J is TRBJ2-5 and V is TRBV7-2; the D gene is possibly TRBD2 (6 bases). Germline lookup yields CDR1 SGHTA and CDR2 FQGNSA. Deletions cut 8 bases from V and 5 bases from J, with 21 bases between. The CDR3 spans 15 residues. The CDR3 protein is CASARGANLEETQYF. CDR3 bases: TGTGCCAGCGCCCGCGGGGCCAATCTAGAGGAGACCCAGTACTTC.

As for this clone: Distinct nucleotide sequences in the sample also encode this CDR3. This chain links TRBV6-5 with TRBJ1-1; 10 bases line up with TRBD1. The J segment lost 3 bases and the V segment lost 0 bases, leaving 1 base of the junction unmatched. The CDR3 has 15 amino acids. Germline V gene data show CDR1 as MNHEY and CDR2 as SVGAGI. The CDR3 spells CASSYSGTGDTEAFF. CDR3 nucleotide sequence: TGTGCCAGCAGTTACTCAGGGACAGGGGACACTGAAGCTTTCTTT.

This clone was seen more than once but under ten times. The chain combines TRBV5-6 with TRBJ2-1; D is unresolved. Germline values: CDR1 SGHDT, CDR2 YYEEEE. The length of the CDR3 is 13 residues. With 3 bases removed from V and 7 bases from J, the gap between germline ends came to 11 bases. As DNA, the CDR3 is TGTGCCAGCAGCTCGTCATGGCCGAATGAGCAGTTCTTC. Translated, it gives CASSSSWPNEQFF.

The rearrangement joins TRBV19 to TRBJ1-5; D is undetermined. The germline gives CDR1 LNHDA, CDR2 SQIVND (reference sequence). Trimming removed 3 bases at V and 0 bases at J, with 9 bases between. This CDR3 has 15 residues. CDR3 coding DNA: TGTGCCAGTAGTATTACCGGGAGTAGCAATCAGCCCCAGCATTTT. Protein product: CASSITGSSNQPQHF.

The chain joins TRBV5-4 to TRBJ2-5, with a tentative D call TRBD2 (5 bases). TRBJ2-7 explains the end of the DNA better; the J call may be wrong. Germline V lookup: CDR1 SGHNT, CDR2 YYREEE (reference sequence). The CDR3 consists of 13 residues. The CDR3: CASSSESAGEQYF. CDR3 bases: TGTGCCAGCAGCTCGGAAAGCGCGGGCGAGCAGTACTTC.

Details on this clone: One junction end does not reproduce the germline sequence, and a read error may be involved. This rearrangement joins TRBV27 to TRBJ2-1; TRBD2 is a possible D gene (5 bases). The CDR3 totals 14 residues. Germline lookup yields CDR1 MNHEY and CDR2 SMNVEV (reference sequence). CDR3 protein: CASSLDSSGANTVF. The CDR3 region has the DNA TGTGCCAGCAGTTTGGATTCCAGCGGCGCCAACACGGTCTTC.

The chain couples TRBV9 to TRBJ1-5, with a weak D call TRBD1 (6 bases). The CDR3 is 17 residues long. CDR1 and CDR2 from the germline V gene are SGDLS and YYNGEE. Between the trimmed V and J ends, which lost 3 bases and 3 bases, there was a span of 19 bases. The CDR3 region has the DNA TGTGCCAGCAGCGGCCGGGACAATAGGAATGTCAATCAGCCCCAGCATTTT. Protein: CASSGRDNRNVNQPQHF.

The chain recombines TRBV25-1 with TRBJ1-1; D not resolved. Trimming removed 8 bases from V and 5 bases from J, with 15 bases in between. The CDR3 has 13 residues. Germline V gives CDR1 MGHDK, CDR2 SYGVNS. Here the CDR3 DNA reads TGTGCCAGCGTGGCCCTAGCGGGGACTGAAGCTTTCTTT. Translated, it gives CASVALAGTEAFF.

The chain combines TRBV5-1 with TRBJ1-1; 7 nucleotides agree with TRBD1. V trimming: 3 bases; J trimming: 6 bases; junction bases outside the gene matches: 11. Germline lookup yields CDR1 SGHRS and CDR2 YFSETQ. The CDR3 loop spans 15 amino acids. The CDR3 DNA reads TGCGCCAGCAGCTCCCCCCTACTGCAGGGGGCTGAAGCTTTCTTT. This sequence encodes CASSSPLLQGAEAFF. Based on the CDR3 plus reference TRBV5-1 and TRBJ1-1, the full variable domain is KAGVTQTPRYLIKTRGQQVTLSCSPISGHRSVSWYQQTPGQGLQFLFEYFSETQRNKGNFPGRFSGRQFSNSRSEMNVSTLELGDSALYLCASSSPLLQGAEAFFGQGTRLTVV.

The chain uses TRBV5-3 and TRBJ2-7, with 7 nucleotides matching TRBD1. TRBV5-3 is recorded as an ORF, its role being uncertain. The V gene end was trimmed by 0 bases and the J gene end by 2 bases; junction bases not matched to a gene: 11. CDR3 length: 17 amino acids. The CDR3, as DNA: TGTGCCAGAAGCTTGGGTCTCCCCCGACAGGGTGCCTACGAGCAGTACTTC. As protein: CARSLGLPRQGAYEQYF.

In its sample, this clone was seen once. This chain joins TRBV28 and TRBJ2-1; 8 bases fit TRBD2. Germline V lookup: CDR1 MDHEN, CDR2 SYDVKM. This CDR3 has 14 residues. Trimming took 3 bases from V and 9 from J; bases not matched to a gene: 7. The CDR3 is CASSLTGLGTEQFF. In nucleotides, the CDR3 is TGTGCCAGCAGTTTGACGGGACTAGGGACTGAGCAGTTCTTC.